This TCR beta chain was documented in a study of T-cell reconstitution after alpha-beta-depleted transplantation in children. Overall study findings and caveats: It was newly produced T cells that mostly accounted for T-cell counts and diversity one year after transplant. Several hundred expanded graft clones reportedly gave rise to the alpha-beta T cells present about two months after transplant. Day-60 TCRbeta diversity that was high in some patients was derived from surviving recipient T cells and thymic progenitors.

It was with unique molecular identifiers that the TCRbeta library was prepared. TCRdb redid the calling of the PCR reads with MiXCR, one entry per CDR3 protein. The sample includes about 490,000 distinct CDR3 sequences, about 10% of them seen just once. On this clonotype: Its antigen is not known.

The sequencing here drew on PBMCs, taken before TCRalphabeta/CD19-depleted stem cell transplant. This receptor was obtained from a child aged 2 to 15 with inherited bone marrow failure, due to receive a stem cell transplant.

Here the CDR3 reads CASSETGGETQYF. The CDR3 bases are TGTGCCAGCAGTGAAACAGGGGGAGAGACCCAGTACTTC. The chain has TRBV2 and TRBJ2-5; 8 nucleotides match TRBD1. The CDR3 length is 13 residues. V lost 2 bases, J lost 4 bases, and 0 bases stayed unmatched. Germline loops: CDR1 SNHLY, CDR2 FYNNEI.